This T cell receptor beta chain came from a study of CD8 T cells in ankylosing spondylitis. Per germline, CDR1 SGHDT and CDR2 YYEEEE. This CDR3 has 15 amino acids. V lost 3 bases to trimming and J lost 3 bases, with 16 bases between them. This clonotype was seen ten or more times. Each CDR3 protein is one row after TCRdb ran MiXCR on the 5' RACE reads. Of 200,000 to 300,000 distinct CDR3 sequences listed, roughly a tenth are singletons. This TCR came from a male donor with ankylosing spondylitis or in good health (not recorded which). The specimen sequenced was blood, either unsorted or a sorted T cell fraction (not recorded which). This rearrangement joins TRBV5-6 to TRBJ2-7, with a possible D match to TRBD2 (5 bases). The DNA of the CDR3 is TGTGCCAGCAGCTACGAGGGCCACAGCTTCTACGAGCAGTACTTC. Residues: CASSYEGHSFYEQYF. The entire variable domain, with the rest obtained from reference TRBV5-6 and TRBJ2-7, is as follows: DAGVTQSPTHLIKTRGQQVTLRCSPKSGHDTVSWYQQALGQGPQFIFQYYEEEERQRGNFPDRFSGHQFPNYSSELNVNALLLGDSALYLCASSYEGHSFYEQYFGPGTRLTVT.